The rows below give T cell receptor beta chains drawn from one sample of a study of cytotoxic CD8 clonotypes in ibrutinib-treated CLL. Measured with immunoSEQ multiplex PCR; TCRdb has only the in-frame clones, and not every one. This sample has some 130,000 clones, with approximately 80% found just once. The sample consisted of PBMCs, taken after 24 months of ibrutinib treatment. The receptors were sampled from a human donor with chronic lymphocytic leukemia. The conserved cysteine and the conserved F or W are not part of the CDR3 here. Fields, in order: V gene, CDR3 length, J gene, CDR3 protein.

TRBV5-6	12	TRBJ1-3	ASSPGSYGNTIY
TRBV10-3	15	TRBJ2-1	AISPQSGTSGFNEQF
TRBV6-5	12	TRBJ1-1	ASSPGFGGTEAF
TRBV7-2	14	TRBJ1-5	ASSSIPRSSNQPQH
TRBV6-4	12	TRBJ1-5	ASSEREPGQPQH
TRBV20-1	9	TRBJ1-1	SAPYVTEAF
TRBV9	11	TRBJ2-5	ASSVRSQETQY
TRBV7-9	11	TRBJ2-5	ASRDRVGETQY
TRBV5-1	11	TRBJ1-2	ASSLAGQDGYT
TRBV5-1	13	TRBJ2-1	ASSLDSKTYNEQF
TRBV11-2	13	TRBJ2-1	ASSFGLASYNEQF
TRBV27	11	TRBJ2-3	ASSLWGTDTQY
TRBV7-9	13	TRBJ2-2	ASSPRTFNTGELF
TRBV4-3	13	TRBJ1-1	ASSQEGTGGTEAF
TRBV28	13	TRBJ2-3	ASSLGGVSTDTQY
TRBV28	13	TRBJ2-2	ASSLGGRWTGELF
TRBV7-9	12	TRBJ1-6	ASSREAPNSPLH
TRBV7-9	13	TRBJ2-3	ASSLGDRLEDTQY
TRBV4-3	14	TRBJ2-2	ASSQAVWYGGGELF
TRBV6-5	12	TRBJ2-7	ASRSGIAAYEQY
TRBV28	12	TRBJ1-1	ASSSGGGDTEAF
TRBV5-1	13	TRBJ2-7	ASSLVASSSYEQY
TRBV7-8	12	TRBJ2-5	ASSTGQVPETQY
TRBV5-1	14	TRBJ2-7	ASSNAGTGGSYEQY
TRBV18	9	TRBJ2-5	ASSDQETQY
TRBV7-9	12	TRBJ2-1	ASSAGGWDHEQF
TRBV5-4	13	TRBJ2-2	ASSLGRANTGELF
TRBV19	11	TRBJ1-6	ASSADPNSPLH
TRBV19	11	TRBJ2-5	ASSTAVQETQY
TRBV4-3	14	TRBJ1-2	ASSPGTARANYGYT
TRBV5-1	12	TRBJ2-3	ASSLPAGVDTQY
TRBV5-4	15	TRBJ2-2	ASSPGGGLPGPGELF
TRBV6-5	12	TRBJ2-7	ASRASGGTYEQY
TRBV7-9	13	TRBJ1-1	ASSPGQEKNTEAF
TRBV5-1	13	TRBJ2-1	ASSFGQDLTTSKF
TRBV5-4	11	TRBJ1-5	ASAGGPDQPQH
TRBV4-3	14	TRBJ2-1	ASSQDAGIPRNEQF